Below are 8 T cell receptor beta chains sequenced from a single sample in a study of T cells in tuberculosis (dated by TCRdb to the late 2010s). Library preparation used the immunoSEQ multiplex PCR assay. The clones in this table, taken by TCRdb from immuneACCESS, are in-frame only. Not every clone is retained; where verified, under half of the shortfall comes from an unresolved V gene, and the cause of the rest is unknown. The sample includes tens of thousands of clones, with about 85% observed a single time. Under 15% of the sample lies in the top ten. This specimen's time point label, per the study, means: new active TB diagnosis, blood taken before or within 7 days of starting treatment. Sequencing used PBMCs, obtained at tuberculosis diagnosis. All receptors derive from an adult with tuberculosis.

This clone was seen just once. The chain links TRBV4-1 to TRBJ1-1; maybe TRBD1 (5 bases). The CDR3 is 14 residues long. V was pared by 7 bases and J by 4 bases, with 16 bases between. Per germline, CDR1 MGHRA and CDR2 YSYEKL. In nucleotides, the CDR3 is TGCGCCAGCATTGGGCGGACAATGGGCACTGAAGCTTTCTTT. As protein: CASIGRTMGTEAFF.

The chain links TRBV5-4 to TRBJ1-3; no clear D. This CDR3 region has 16 residues. CDR1 is SGHNT and CDR2 is YYREEE in the germline V gene (reference sequence). V was cut by 0 bases and J by 2 bases, with 12 bases left in between. Here the CDR3 DNA reads TGTGCCAGCAGCTTGGGGGTGCGGCAGACTGGAAACACCATATATTTT. Encoded protein: CASSLGVRQTGNTIYF.

J is TRBJ1-3 and V is TRBV28, with D unresolved. V was trimmed by 6 bases and J by 3 bases, leaving 12 bases between them. The germline V gene encodes CDR1 MDHEN and CDR2 SYDVKM. The CDR3 loop spans 14 amino acids. CDR3 sequence reads: CASSPRRSGNTIYF. The DNA for the CDR3 is TGTGCCAGCAGCCCTCGGAGAAGTGGAAACACCATATATTTT.

The gene calls are TRBV11-2 and TRBJ2-7; TRBD2 might be the D (5 bases). The CDR3 runs 15 residues. CDR1 SGHAT and CDR2 FQNNGV come from the germline V gene. The V end was cut by 3 bases, the J end by 1 base, with 13 bases between. The DNA of the CDR3 is TGTGCCAGCAGCTTCTTTGCGGGCCAATCCTACGAGCAGTACTTC. Its protein is CASSFFAGQSYEQYF.

The chain carries TRBV2 and TRBJ1-1, with a tentative D call TRBD1 (5 bases). CDR3 length: 16 residues. The V end lost 1 base, the J end lost 2 bases, and 14 bases lay between the germline ends. Germline V gives CDR1 SNHLY, CDR2 FYNNEI. The CDR3 sequence: CASSEEVLGLNTEAFF. CDR3 sequence (DNA): TGTGCCAGCAGTGAAGAGGTTCTGGGACTAAACACTGAAGCTTTCTTT. Full variable domain (outside the CDR3, taken from reference TRBV2 and TRBJ1-1): EPEVTQTPSHQVTQMGQEVILRCVPISNHLYFYWYRQILGQKVEFLVSFYNNEISEKSEIFDDQFSVERPDGSNFTLKIRSTKLEDSAMYFCASSEEVLGLNTEAFFGQGTRLTVV.

The V call is TRBV9, the J call TRBJ2-6; TRBD2 is a possible D gene (5 bases). This CDR3 has 15 amino acids. Germline V gives CDR1 SGDLS, CDR2 YYNGEE. Between the trimmed V and J ends, which lost 4 bases and 2 bases, there was a span of 10 bases. The DNA for the CDR3 is TGTGCCAGCAGCCCGGGGATCACTGGGGCCAACGTCCTGACTTTC. Residues: CASSPGITGANVLTF.

The J gene is TRBJ2-7, the V gene TRBV19; 7 bases map to TRBD1. J was trimmed by 2 bases and V by 4 bases; bases with no gene match: 8. The CDR3 extends over 15 amino acids. From germline, CDR1 is LNHDA and CDR2 SQIVND (reference sequence). CDR3 in DNA: TGTGCCAGTAGTAAAAACCGGGACAGCACCTACGAGCAGTACTTC. Protein product: CASSKNRDSTYEQYF.

This clone was found a few times. The chain carries TRBV7-2 and TRBJ1-5, with TRBD1 as a possible D gene (5 bases). The CDR3 totals 12 residues. Germline CDR1 SGHTA, CDR2 FQGNSA. V was cut by 3 bases and J by 11 bases, with 11 bases left in between. This CDR3 is CASSLPGGAQHF. In DNA, the CDR3 is TGTGCCAGCAGCTTGCCTGGGGGGGCCCAGCATTTT.